One and the same sample provided the 5 T cell receptor beta chains below, sequenced in a study of PD-1 blockade in classical Hodgkin lymphoma. Noted time point: cycle 4 day 1 (C4D1), after five to seven weeks of nivolumab. Patients all relapsed after autologous stem cell transplantation, and there was variation in brentuximab vedotin exposure. Profiled with immunoSEQ multiplex PCR; TCRdb holds only in-frame clones, not every one. The table lists more than 30,000 clones, just over 75% of them singletons. Here the sequenced sample was peripheral blood mononuclear cells (PBMCs), taken before the fourth cycle of nivolumab. These receptors were taken from a human donor with classical Hodgkin lymphoma.

The chain is built from TRBV5-1 and TRBJ1-4; D unclear. This CDR3 contains 19 residues. V lost 4 bases and J lost 8, with 30 bases in between. Germline V CDR1 and CDR2: SGHRS, YFSETQ. The CDR3 DNA sequence: TGCGCCAGCAGCCCCATTTTGAGGACCCAGATCCTTGGGTCCGAAAAACTGTTTTTT. This gives the protein CASSPILRTQILGSEKLFF.

The rearrangement links TRBV7-2 to TRBJ2-7; 8 positions match TRBD2. The CDR3 length is 15 residues. Germline lookup yields CDR1 SGHTA and CDR2 FQGNSA. V was clipped by 2 bases and J by 5 bases; unmatched bases: 8. The CDR3 DNA follows: TGTGCCAGCAGCTTACGGGGGGGCGGTCCCCACGAGCAGTACTTC. The encoded protein is CASSLRGGGPHEQYF.

CDR3 in DNA: TGTGCCAGCAGCCCCGCCGGCGGGACAGAGAATCAGCCCCAGCATTTT. Its protein is CASSPAGGTENQPQHF. V and J are TRBV7-9 and TRBJ1-5; TRBD1 aligns across 7 bases. Germline values: CDR1 SEHNR, CDR2 FQNEAQ (reference sequence). The CDR3 is made up of 16 amino acids. Trimming cost V 5 bases and J 4 bases; bases outside gene matches: 11.

The chain recombines TRBV5-1 with TRBJ2-7; D gene ambiguous. Per the germline V gene, CDR1 is SGHRS and CDR2 is YFSETQ. The V end lost 1 base, the J end lost 4 bases, and 15 bases lay between the germline ends. The CDR3 spans 15 residues. The CDR3 protein is CASSLRRVDDYEQYF. CDR3 sequence (DNA): TGCGCCAGCAGCTTGAGAAGGGTGGATGATTACGAGCAGTACTTC.

The chain couples TRBV5-5 to TRBJ1-2, with a tentative D call TRBD1 (5 bases). CDR3 size: 14 residues. V was clipped by 0 bases and J by 0 bases, with 6 bases between them. Germline V gives CDR1 SGHKS, CDR2 YYEKEE (reference sequence). CDR3: CASSLGQPNYGYTF. CDR3 nucleotide sequence: TGTGCCAGCAGCTTGGGACAGCCTAACTATGGCTACACCTTC.